This TCR beta chain was recorded in a study of long-term antiretroviral therapy in people with HIV. Overall study findings and caveats: Once patients were on ART, diversity went higher but still fell short of transplant donor controls. The blood, collected between about 2004 and 2017, was possibly taken under older ART regimens.

V lost 8 bases to trimming and J lost 3 bases; unmatched junction nucleotides: 6. In germline, CDR1 is ENHRY, CDR2 SYGVKD. This CDR3 has 14 residues. Treatment for all HIV-infected participants took place in the United States. Version v3.0 of the immunoSEQ assay was performed at survey level. Data came from immunoSEQ multiplex PCR; TCRdb stores just in-frame clones and leaves some out. The sample shows tens of thousands of clones, over 90% of them seen only once. Concerning this clone itself: Its antigen is not known.

The receptor was isolated from a man aged 25 to 40 with HIV. The chain uses TRBV10-3 and TRBJ2-3; 9 bases match TRBD1. The specimen comprised unsorted PBMCs, sampled almost 9.5 years after starting antiretroviral therapy. DNA of the CDR3: TGTGCCATCCGGGCCGGGACAGGGACAGATACGCAGTATTTT. Its translation is CAIRAGTGTDTQYF.